The 13 T cell receptor beta chains below were found in one sample sequenced in a study of PD-L1 blockade in urothelial cancer. Using immunoSEQ multiplex PCR, the repertoire was profiled, and TCRdb retains in-frame clones only, with some absent. The data contain 60,000 to 80,000 clones, about 90% of them seen just once; the ten biggest clones take up 10% to 12%. Time point meaning: peripheral blood 6 weeks after treatment start. Source: PBMCs, taken around atezolizumab (anti-PD-L1) treatment. Receptors originate from a man between 60 and 75 years old with urothelial cancer.

The V call is TRBV28, the J call TRBJ1-2; possible D gene TRBD1, 5 bases. V was trimmed by 6 bases and J by 4 bases, leaving 15 bases between them. This CDR3 is 14 amino acids long. Per the germline V gene, CDR1 is MDHEN and CDR2 is SYDVKM. CDR3 DNA sequence: TGTGCCAGCAGACGGGGGGGGGAAGGCTATGGCTACACCTTC. It is translated as CASRRGGEGYGYTF.

The gene calls are TRBV19 and TRBJ2-6, with TRBD1 identical over 8 bases. Germline V lookup: CDR1 LNHDA, CDR2 SQIVND (reference sequence). The ends lost 8 bases at V and 0 bases at J; junction bases unmatched: 3. The CDR3 spans 15 residues. The CDR3 nucleotides read TGTGCCAGTGGGACAGGTAGCTCTGGGGCCAACGTCCTGACTTTC. Translated: CASGTGSSGANVLTF.

This chain connects TRBV11-1 to TRBJ2-7; D is perhaps TRBD1 (5 bases). The CDR3 has 15 residues. Trimming shortened V by 1 base and J by 4 bases, and 14 bases separated the two germline ends. Germline-derived CDR1 and CDR2 are SGHAT and FQDESV (reference sequence). The chain's CDR3 is CASSLEGAPRYEQYF. Here the CDR3 DNA reads TGTGCCAGCAGCTTAGAAGGGGCTCCCCGATACGAGCAGTACTTC.

A single count supports this clone. This rearrangement joins TRBV9 to TRBJ2-2; TRBD1 matches 7 bases. V gave up 4 bases and J gave up 2 bases; unmatched junction bases: 5. Germline CDR1 and CDR2: SGDLS and YYNGEE. This CDR3 spans 15 amino acids. For the CDR3, the DNA is TGTGCCAGCAGCCCCGGGACAGTAAACACCGGGGAGCTGTTTTTT. Encoded protein: CASSPGTVNTGELFF.

In its sample, this clone was seen once. The chain combines TRBV7-3 with TRBJ2-3, with 11 positions matching TRBD2. J lost 0 bases, V lost 5 bases, and 10 bases had no gene match. The CDR3 is 18 residues long. Germline lookup yields CDR1 SGHTA and CDR2 FQGTGA. The CDR3 region is CASSLGLAGPSSTDTQYF. The DNA for the CDR3 is TGTGCCAGCAGCCTTGGACTAGCGGGTCCTTCTAGCACAGATACGCAGTATTTT.

The chain has TRBV6-5 and TRBJ2-7, with 7 bases fitting TRBD1. This CDR3 has 11 residues. Germline V gene sequence: CDR1 MNHEY, CDR2 SVGAGI. V trimming: 5 bases; J trimming: 7 bases; junction bases outside the gene matches: 2. CDR3 DNA: TGTGCCAGCAGTGGGACAGATGAGCAGTACTTC. It is translated as CASSGTDEQYF.

The chain carries TRBV7-6 and TRBJ2-1; 14 nucleotides line up with TRBD2. This CDR3 comprises 17 residues. The germline CDR1 and CDR2 sequences are SGHVS and FNYEAQ. V lost 2 bases, J lost 9 bases, and 9 bases stayed unmatched. CDR3: CASSLRPGLAGVGEQFF. For the CDR3, the DNA is TGTGCCAGCAGCTTAAGACCGGGACTAGCGGGAGTGGGTGAGCAGTTCTTC.

V usage is TRBV10-1 and J usage is TRBJ1-1; unclear D gene. Germline V CDR1 and CDR2: WNHNN, SYGVQD (reference sequence). The CDR3 totals 14 residues. Deletions cut 6 bases from V and 10 bases from J, with 21 bases between. CDR3 coding DNA: TGCGCCAGCAGAGAAGGAGGCCGTTCGGGCCGAGCTTTCTTT. This gives the protein CASREGGRSGRAFF.

The chain carries TRBV7-2 and TRBJ2-7; D perhaps matches TRBD2 (5 bases). This CDR3 has 14 residues. In germline, CDR1 is SGHTA, CDR2 FQGNSA. V shed 6 bases and J shed 3 bases, with 15 bases lying between them. CDR3 DNA: TGTGCCAGCAGTTACGGGCAGGAGGTCTACGAGCAGTACTTC. It translates to CASSYGQEVYEQYF.

This clone has just one count. CDR3 sequence (DNA): TGTGCCAGCAGCGTAGGAAACAGTCCGCAGACCCAGTACTTC. It codes for CASSVGNSPQTQYF. V usage is TRBV9 and J usage is TRBJ2-5; D gene unclear. The V end lost 0 bases, the J end lost 6 bases, and 12 bases lay between the germline ends. CDR3 length: 14 residues. Germline CDR1 is SGDLS and CDR2 is YYNGEE.

A few counts support this clone. The V and J genes are TRBV25-1 and TRBJ2-7, with a possible D match to TRBD1 (5 bases). V was cut by 1 base and J by 10 bases, with 14 bases left in between. Germline CDR1 MGHDK, CDR2 SYGVNS. CDR3 length equals 13 residues. Written as DNA, the CDR3 is TGTGCCAGCAGTGAATGGGCGTTGGGGCTTCAGTACTTC. It specifies CASSEWALGLQYF.

The chain employs TRBV5-1 and TRBJ1-2; D is possibly TRBD1 (6 bases). The germline V and J ends were trimmed by 2 bases and 7 bases, with 12 bases remaining between them. This CDR3 contains 13 residues. Germline loops: CDR1 SGHRS, CDR2 YFSETQ. CDR3 in amino acids: CASSFSQGSGYTF. In DNA form, the CDR3 reads TGCGCCAGCAGCTTCTCACAGGGAAGTGGCTACACCTTC. Based on the CDR3 plus reference TRBV5-1 and TRBJ1-2, the full variable domain is KAGVTQTPRYLIKTRGQQVTLSCSPISGHRSVSWYQQTPGQGLQFLFEYFSETQRNKGNFPGRFSGRQFSNSRSEMNVSTLELGDSALYLCASSFSQGSGYTFGSGTRLTVV.

The chain recombines TRBV6-5 with TRBJ2-5, with D possibly being TRBD2 (6 bases). Trimming removed 2 bases from V and 5 bases from J, with 15 bases in between. The CDR3 sequence is 15 residues long. CDR1 and CDR2 (germline): MNHEY, SVGAGI. CDR3 loop: CASSYQIGGSETQYF. The CDR3 region has the DNA TGTGCCAGCAGTTACCAAATTGGGGGGAGTGAGACCCAGTACTTC.